The 14 T cell receptor beta chains below all came from one sample that was sequenced in a study of blood T cells in healthy people across ages. A second about 6 to 12 cycle PCR used barcoded and J-beta primers. TCRdb reprocessed the 5' RACE reads via MiXCR and lists one record per CDR3 protein. The sample comprises nearly 1 million distinct CDR3 sequences, roughly 50% of which are singletons, and about a fifth rests with the top ten. The sample consisted of blood. The receptors shown here come from a woman in her fifties or sixties in good health.

The rearrangement links TRBV18 to TRBJ1-1; D possibly corresponds to TRBD1 (6 bases). V lost 3 bases and J lost 5, with 13 bases in between. Germline V gene sequence: CDR1 KGHSH, CDR2 LQKENI. This CDR3 contains 14 residues. In nucleotides, the CDR3 is TGTGCCAGCTCACCGTCAAGGGGGGGGACTGAAGCTTTCTTT. Encoded protein: CASSPSRGGTEAFF.

The V gene is TRBV20-1, the J gene TRBJ2-5; the D is unclear. The J call may be wrong; the DNA end is better matched by TRBJ2-7. From germline, CDR1 is DFQATT and CDR2 SNEGSKA (reference sequence). This CDR3 has 11 residues. The CDR3 nucleotides read TGCAGTGCCTCCGAGTGGGACGAGCAGTACTTC. It encodes CSASEWDEQYF.

The chain employs TRBV7-9 and TRBJ1-6; D perhaps matches TRBD1 (5 bases). Germline V gene data show CDR1 as SEHNR and CDR2 as FQNEAQ (reference sequence). Trimming cost V 2 bases and J 9 bases, with 23 bases left between them. The CDR3 covers 18 residues. The CDR3 region has the DNA TGTGCCAGCAGCTTAATTTCCGTCCGGGACCTTCAGGGTTCACCCCTCCACTTT. The encoded protein is CASSLISVRDLQGSPLHF.

The V gene is TRBV20-1, the J gene TRBJ2-3, with D perhaps TRBD1 or TRBD2 (5 bases each). Germline CDR1 and CDR2: DFQATT and SNEGSKA (reference sequence). Trimming stripped 6 bases from V and 0 bases from J, with 16 bases between. This CDR3 is built from 15 residues. The CDR3 DNA reads as TGCAGTGCCTCTTCCGGGACGGAGAGCACAGATACGCAGTATTTT. This encodes CSASSGTESTDTQYF.

A note on this clonotype: A read error may account for a junction end that differs from germline. J is TRBJ2-5 and V is TRBV10-3; D gene unclear. CDR1 and CDR2 from the germline V gene are ENHRY and SYGVKD. CDR3 size: 13 residues. The CDR3 is CAVRPDAQETQYF. The CDR3 DNA is TGTGCCGTCAGGCCGGACGCCCAAGAGACCCAGTACTTC.

The chain carries TRBV10-3 and TRBJ2-7, with D perhaps TRBD1 (5 bases). Germline CDR1 ENHRY, CDR2 SYGVKD. The CDR3 sequence is 13 residues long. Trimming removed 4 bases at V and 2 bases at J, with 9 bases between. As DNA, the CDR3 is TGTGCCATCAGTGCGCAGGGTCCCTACGAGCAGTACGTC. It codes for CAISAQGPYEQYV.

This sequence joins TRBV29-1 and TRBJ1-2; D gene ambiguous. The CDR3 spans 13 residues. From germline, CDR1 is SQVTM and CDR2 ANQGSEA. Trimming took off 1 base at V and 8 bases at J, with 14 bases between the two ends. CDR3 residues: CSVEGLRDLGYTF. CDR3 sequence (DNA): TGCAGCGTTGAAGGGTTGAGGGATCTAGGCTACACCTTC.

V usage is TRBV4-3 and J usage is TRBJ1-2; 7 bases are shared with TRBD1. The CDR3 has 17 residues. Germline V gene data show CDR1 as LGHNA and CDR2 as YSLEER. The V and J ends lost 4 bases and 8 bases, in that order; junction bases with no gene match: 19. DNA for the CDR3: TGCGCCAGCAGCCCAGGACCCCGGACAGGCGATAGAGTCGGCTACACCTTC. It encodes CASSPGPRTGDRVGYTF.

In this sample, this clonotype turned up a few times. The chain has TRBV5-1 and TRBJ2-3; 8 bases are a match to TRBD2. The CDR3 contains 17 residues. Germline CDR1 reads SGHRS; CDR2 reads YFSETQ. Trimming at V came to 0 bases and at J to 2 bases, leaving 8 bases not matched to a gene. CDR3 loop: CASSLAATSGSTDTQYF. CDR3 sequence (DNA): TGCGCCAGCAGCTTGGCCGCAACTAGCGGCTCCACAGATACGCAGTATTTT.

The CDR3, as DNA: TGCAGTGCTAGAGACGCGAGACTCCTAGATTACGAATACAATGAGCAGTTCTTC. Translated: CSARDARLLDYEYNEQFF. V and J are TRBV20-1 and TRBJ2-1; unclear D gene. Trimming left V 0 bases short and J 4 bases short, with 22 bases between. The CDR3 totals 18 residues. Germline assignment: CDR1 DFQATT and CDR2 SNEGSKA (reference sequence).

The chain is built from TRBV7-9 and TRBJ2-7; 7 positions agree with TRBD1. CDR1 is SEHNR and CDR2 is FQNEAQ in the germline V gene (reference sequence). V shed 3 bases, J shed 6 bases, and the junction held 14 bases outside the gene matches. The CDR3 is made up of 16 amino acids. The CDR3, as DNA: TGTGCCAGCAGCTTCCCGATCGGGACAGTCGGGGCCGAGCAGTACTTC. Its protein product is CASSFPIGTVGAEQYF.

This clonotype was seen a few times. This chain connects TRBV11-2 to TRBJ2-2; weak D call: TRBD2 (6 bases). Looked up from germline, CDR1 is SGHAT and CDR2 is FQNNGV. The CDR3 spans 15 residues. The V gene lost 1 base and the J gene lost 6 bases, with 12 bases spanning the gap. For the CDR3, the DNA is TGTGCCAGCAGCTTAGGCGGGGCCCACGCCGGGGAGCTGTTTTTT. This gives the protein CASSLGGAHAGELFF.

The rearrangement uses TRBV28 and TRBJ1-2; 11 bases match TRBD1. The germline V gene has CDR1 MDHEN and CDR2 SYDVKM. This CDR3 comprises 14 residues. The J segment lost 7 bases and the V segment lost 4 bases, leaving 5 bases of the junction unmatched. This CDR3 is CASSYRTGGLGYTF. In DNA, the CDR3 is TGTGCCAGCAGTTACCGGACAGGGGGCCTTGGCTACACCTTC.

This clonotype was observed a few times. The rearrangement links TRBV13 to TRBJ2-6; possible D gene TRBD1, 5 bases. The CDR3 length is 15 residues. CDR1 PRHDT and CDR2 FYEKMQ come from the germline V gene (reference sequence). Trimming took off 5 bases at V and 1 base at J, with 9 bases between the two ends. The CDR3 here is CASSPYRSGANVLTF. As DNA, the CDR3 is TGTGCCAGCAGCCCCTACAGGTCTGGGGCCAACGTCCTGACTTTC.